This T cell receptor (beta chain) was retrieved from a study of blood T cell repertoires in COVID-19. Background on the study: From the United States, Italy and Spain came samples of acute and convalescent COVID-19. The cDNA or gDNA used as material had been derived from T cells, B-cell-depleted T cells, or PBMCs.

Original analysis: Amplifying reference gene primers gave estimates of nucleated cell counts. Generated by immunoSEQ multiplex PCR, the TCRdb table keeps only in-frame clones and is missing some. V, J and clone size are those of that table, while D and trimming were read from the DNA. The table lists tens of thousands of clones, around 83% of them singletons. CDR1 and CDR2 from the germline V gene are LGHDT and YNNKEL (reference sequence). This CDR3 has 16 amino acids. V shed 6 bases, J shed 4 bases, and the junction held 7 bases outside the gene matches. The sample taken for sequencing was peripheral blood. The TCR was taken from a human donor in a cohort sampled during active COVID-19. V is TRBV3-1 (or the pseudogene TRBV3-2) and J is TRBJ2-1; 12 nucleotides match TRBD2. CDR3 coding DNA: TGTGCCAGCAGTCCTGGGCTAGCGGGGGGGTACAATGAGCAGTTCTTC. It encodes CASSPGLAGGYNEQFF.